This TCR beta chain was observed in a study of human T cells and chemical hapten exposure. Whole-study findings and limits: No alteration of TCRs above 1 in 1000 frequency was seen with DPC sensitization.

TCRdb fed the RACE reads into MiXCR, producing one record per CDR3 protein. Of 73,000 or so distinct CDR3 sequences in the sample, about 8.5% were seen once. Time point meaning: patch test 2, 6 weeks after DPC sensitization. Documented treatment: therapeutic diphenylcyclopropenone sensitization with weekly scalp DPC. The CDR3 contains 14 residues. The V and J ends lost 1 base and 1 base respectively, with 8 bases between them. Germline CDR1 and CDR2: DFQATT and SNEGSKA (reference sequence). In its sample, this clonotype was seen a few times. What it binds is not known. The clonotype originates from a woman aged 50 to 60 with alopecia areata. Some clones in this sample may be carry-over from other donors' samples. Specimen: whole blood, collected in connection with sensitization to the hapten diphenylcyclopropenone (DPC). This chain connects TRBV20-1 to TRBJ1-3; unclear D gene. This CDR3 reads CSARGTESGNTIYF. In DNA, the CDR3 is TGCAGTGCTAGAGGGACCGAGTCTGGAAACACCATATATTTT.